The clone carrying this TCR beta chain was found a few times. The antigen is unknown. With 5 bases removed from V and 2 bases from J, the gap between germline ends came to 18 bases. Germline V gene lookup returns CDR1 SGHVS and CDR2 FNYEAQ. CDR3 length equals 16 residues. These data come from a study of T cell repertoires in cytomegalovirus infection. Study results and caveats: Clonotypes of TCR beta that were HLA-C-restricted and CMV-specific dominated the ex vivo response. Carriage of CMV together with the relevant HLA was identifiable through cumulative public TCR beta family frequency.

Each CDR3 protein is one row after TCRdb ran MiXCR on the reads. This sample yields roughly 180,000 distinct CDR3 sequences, of which roughly 22% are seen a single time; 20% to 30% belongs to the top ten. The sample here was CD8+ T cells from cultured PBMCs, taken from culture after CMV antigen stimulation. The sequence was obtained from a human donor in good health (CMV status not recorded). Some clones in this sample may be carry-over from other donors' samples. The chain recombines TRBV7-6 with TRBJ1-1; no clear D gene. CDR3 DNA sequence: TGTGCCAGCAGCCCGAAGGCGGCAGAAATTAACACTGAAGCTTTCTTT. Protein: CASSPKAAEINTEAFF. Full variable domain (missing parts from reference TRBV7-6 and TRBJ1-1): GAGVSQSPRYKVTKRGQDVALRCDPISGHVSLYWYRQALGQGPEFLTYFNYEAQQDKSGLPNDRFSAERPEGSISTLTIQRTEQRDSAMYRCASSPKAAEINTEAFFGQGTRLTVV.